The rows below give T cell receptor beta chains drawn from one sample of a study of cytomegalovirus exposure and HLA in healthy donors. Using immunoSEQ multiplex PCR, the repertoire was profiled, and TCRdb retains in-frame clones only, with some absent. The sample consists of 200,000 to 250,000 clones, over 65% of them appearing once. The sample was PBMCs. All receptors come from a woman aged 60-75 years in good health and CMV-seropositive. The CDR3 runs from the conserved cysteine through the conserved F or W. For some rows the clone size is stated as once, few or many, or as a class when expanded; others skip it.

>once|TRBV19
CASKVGHSTDTQYF
>NA|TRBV9
CASSVLAAGTDTQYF
>NA|TRBV7-9
CASTSYSSGNTIYF
>NA|TRBV29-1
CSVVSYTDTQYF
>NA|TRBV28
CASSLLGTGLGVHGYTF
>once|TRBV10-3
CATRGEPNYGYTF
>NA|TRBV6-6
CASSPGRQSSGNTIYF
>NA|TRBV19
CASSLRDRGGIQYF
>NA|TRBV9
CASSVVTGNYGYTF
>NA|TRBV30
CAWSLQPNTEAFF
>NA|TRBV6-6
CASTLSGRGETQYF
>NA|TRBV10-3
CAISETPGTEAFF
>NA|TRBV6-5
CASSPRPENTGELFF
>few|TRBV6-1
CASPSPNYGYTF
>NA|TRBV5-1
CASSLDSNEKLFF
>NA|TRBV16
CASSQSGGGTVQPQHF
>NA|TRBV29-1
CSAGRGSADTEAFF
>NA|TRBV9
CASSVGWSGGQETQYF
>NA|TRBV19
CASSISRVGLGKLFF
>NA|TRBV5-1
CASSAGLAISTDTQYF
>NA|TRBV6-6
CASSRGSEAFF
>NA|TRBV5-4
CASSPPPTGQGAIEQFF
>NA|TRBV5-4
CASSLPSAETQYF
>NA|TRBV6-5
CASRTEQGYDEKLFF
>few|TRBV7-9
CASSSRLGLAKTDTQYF
>NA|TRBV10-3
CAGGTGGANTEAFF
>NA|TRBV28
CASSWTGTAYEQYF
>NA|TRBV10-2
CASAELAGARGNEQFF
>NA|TRBV28
CASSFSEGVGTGELFF
>NA|TRBV28
CASSVDRGYGYTF
>NA|TRBV5-1
CASTREGLNYGYTF
>NA|TRBV18
CASSPIPGGSNTEAFF
>NA|TRBV4-2
CASSQDGTSGSGANVLTF
>NA|TRBV6-1
CASDRAGNTIYF
>once|TRBV5-1
CASSLIQGTGELFF
>NA|TRBV15
CATSRRLASETQYF
>NA|TRBV7-2
CASSRNYGYTF
>NA|TRBV28
CASSFPGSGANVLTF
>NA|TRBV7-8
CASSNGTGGYEQYF
>NA|TRBV29-1
CSVRGLADGPTDTQYF
>NA|TRBV5-6
CASSQPTSGTSLHF
>NA|TRBV30
CAWSTAGTGTTEAFF
>NA|TRBV27
CASRHSDGYGYTF
>NA|TRBV7-2
CASSLAGGDSYEQYF
>NA|TRBV6-5
CASSYEGQGPTYEQYF
>NA|TRBV30
CAWSVALMGQGVSEAFF